A single T cell receptor (beta chain) is shown here with its context. Per the original data handling: For nucleated cells, counts were estimated from reference gene primer amplification. Using immunoSEQ multiplex PCR, the repertoire was profiled, and TCRdb retains in-frame clones only, with some absent. The DNA gave D and trimming, while V, J and clone size come from that table. Of roughly 180,000 clones in the sample, 60% to 85% were seen once. The source of the sample is a study of blood T cell repertoires in COVID-19. Overall study context: Researchers got acute and convalescent COVID-19 samples from the United States, Italy and Spain.

The CDR3 consists of 16 residues. Germline CDR1 MNHNY, CDR2 SVGAGI (reference sequence). V lost 7 bases, J lost 3 bases, and 19 bases lay in between. Sequenced sample: peripheral blood. The chain uses TRBV6-6 and TRBJ2-1; TRBD2 might be the D (5 bases). The source is a man between 60 and 75 years old with active or convalescent COVID-19. This chain's CDR3 is CASTPGVSHYYNEQFF. The CDR3 DNA reads TGTGCCAGCACCCCCGGGGTCTCCCACTACTACAATGAGCAGTTCTTC.